This TCR beta chain was observed in a study of blood T cell repertoires in COVID-19. Study information: There were acute and convalescent COVID-19 samples, and they came from the United States, Italy and Spain. Nucleic acid was either cDNA or gDNA, and it came from T cells, B-cell-depleted T cells, or PBMCs.

Per the study methods: Cell counts per sample came from amplifying reference gene primers. The repertoire was sequenced with immunoSEQ multiplex PCR; TCRdb's copy has only in-frame clones and lacks some. That table furnishes V, J and clone size, whereas the DNA furnished D and trimming. This table has about 280,000 clones, approximately 91% appearing once. The CDR3 extends over 15 amino acids. CDR1 and CDR2 from the germline V gene are SGHAT and FQNNGV. V lost 1 base to trimming and J lost 1 base; unmatched junction nucleotides: 4. The rearrangement links TRBV11-2 to TRBJ2-7; 7 nucleotides agree with TRBD2. Sequenced input: peripheral blood. The receptor was isolated from a man between 18 and 35 years old with active or convalescent COVID-19. The CDR3, as DNA: TGTGCCAGCAGCTTAGGGGGGGGTCGATCCTACGAGCAGTACTTC. It encodes CASSLGGGRSYEQYF.